This record looks at one T cell receptor (beta chain) sequence and its context. Its antigen remains unidentified. Profiled with immunoSEQ multiplex PCR; TCRdb holds only in-frame clones, not every one. The table lists about 12,000 clones, 70% to 90% of them singletons. CDR3 length: 13 amino acids. Germline values: CDR1 SNHLY, CDR2 FYNNEI. V was cut by 6 bases and J by 3 bases, with 8 bases left in between. This entry is derived from a study of tumor-infiltrating lymphocytes in localized non-small cell lung cancer. Study as a whole: Each patient gave resected tumor and non-adjacent uninvolved lung tissue.

Regarding the study as a whole: Not all patients were TCR sequenced, owing to tissue quantity.

V gene TRBV2 combines with J gene TRBJ2-2; D is undetermined. The source of this sequence is a human donor with non-small cell lung cancer. Sequencing was carried out using lung tumor tissue. The CDR3 protein is CASRLDHTGELFF. The CDR3 DNA reads as TGTGCCAGCAGACTGGACCACACCGGGGAGCTGTTTTTT.